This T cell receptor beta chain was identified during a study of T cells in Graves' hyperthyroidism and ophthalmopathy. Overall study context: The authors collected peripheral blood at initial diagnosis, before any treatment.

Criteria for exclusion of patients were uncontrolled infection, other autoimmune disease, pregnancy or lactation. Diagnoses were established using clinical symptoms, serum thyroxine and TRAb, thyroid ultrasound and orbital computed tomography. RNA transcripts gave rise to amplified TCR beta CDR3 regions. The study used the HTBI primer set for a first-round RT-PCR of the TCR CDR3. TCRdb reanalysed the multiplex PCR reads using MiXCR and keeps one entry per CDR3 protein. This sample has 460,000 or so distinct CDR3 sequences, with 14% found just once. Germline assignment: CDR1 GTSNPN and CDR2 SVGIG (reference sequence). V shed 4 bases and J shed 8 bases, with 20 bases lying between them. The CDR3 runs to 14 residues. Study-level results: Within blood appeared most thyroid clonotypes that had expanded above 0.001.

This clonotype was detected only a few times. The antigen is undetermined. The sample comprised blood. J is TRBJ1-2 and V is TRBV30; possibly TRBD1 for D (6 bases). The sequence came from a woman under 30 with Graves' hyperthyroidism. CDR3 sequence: CAWTPGYREGGYTF. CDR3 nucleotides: TGTGCCTGGACCCCGGGGTACAGGGAAGGCGGCTACACCTTC.